Listed below are T cell receptor beta chains from one sample, sequenced in a study of T cell responses to AZD1222 COVID-19 vaccine. Method: immunoSEQ multiplex PCR; TCRdb's copy keeps in-frame clones and lacks some. The sample holds 110,000 or so clones, roughly nine tenths seen once. This specimen was peripheral blood, taken on day 0 of AZD1222 vaccination. The receptors stem from an adult in good health. Each CDR3 is given with its conserved first and last residue. Rows may omit the clone size; those that give it use once, few, many or a size class.

TRBV24-1,TRBJ2-1,NA,CATSAGQGFYNEQFF
TRBV6-1,TRBJ2-7,NA,CASSEGAGSSYEQYF
TRBV27,TRBJ1-2,NA,CASSLRDRGGYTF
TRBV28,TRBJ2-6,NA,CASTPRQGYTGANVLTF
TRBV28,TRBJ2-7,few,CASSSHMGSYEQYF
TRBV7-9,TRBJ2-7,NA,CASSLGVGSYEQYF
TRBV5-4,TRBJ2-1,NA,CASSPPGAMSDEQFF
TRBV6-5,TRBJ1-2,NA,CASSSEDRPGYTF
TRBV3-1/TRBV3-2,TRBJ1-5,NA,CASSQDRSQPQHF
TRBV6-5,TRBJ2-5,NA,CASRDRAPRETQYF
TRBV2,TRBJ2-7,NA,CASKRQDGEQYF
TRBV11-1,TRBJ1-5,NA,CASSYQRQGPTQPQHF
TRBV10-3,TRBJ2-1,NA,CAISRKPQGASYNEQFF
TRBV12-3/TRBV12-4,TRBJ2-7,NA,CASRGGTTGEQYF
TRBV7-2,TRBJ1-6,NA,CASSLVGLGSPLHF
TRBV19,TRBJ2-1,few,CASSGQGAAGLNEQFF
TRBV4-1,TRBJ1-6,NA,CASSQVSNSPLHF
TRBV15,TRBJ2-7,NA,CATSASLPTAYEQYF
TRBV12-3/TRBV12-4,TRBJ1-2,NA,CASSPDAPGYTF
TRBV10-2,TRBJ2-1,NA,CASRGGLADEQFF
TRBV5-5,TRBJ1-2,once,CASSSAQGTGGYTF
TRBV11-2,TRBJ2-1,NA,CASSLELAEGNEQFF
TRBV7-9,TRBJ2-7,NA,CASSQPGQGAWEQYF
TRBV28,TRBJ2-2,NA,CASSFGDRAGELFF
TRBV7-2,TRBJ2-2,NA,CASSWGRTGELFF
TRBV27,TRBJ2-6,NA,CASSRTGSGANVLTF
TRBV27,TRBJ1-6,few,CASSHRVYSPLHF
TRBV30,TRBJ2-3,NA,CACQREGSADTQYF
TRBV28,TRBJ2-7,NA,CASSRTSGSYEQYF
TRBV28,TRBJ2-1,NA,CASSAVMSSYNEQFF
TRBV27,TRBJ2-7,NA,CASSLAGPYEQYF
TRBV11-1,TRBJ2-7,NA,CASTLAGNPYEQYF
TRBV28,TRBJ1-2,NA,CASSLVGGVGGYTF
TRBV20-1,TRBJ2-5,few,CSASVSGSEWETQYF
TRBV28,TRBJ2-4,NA,CASSSSDGYKNIQYF
TRBV27,TRBJ2-7,NA,CASSLSSGRAHEQYF
TRBV10-3,TRBJ1-2,NA,CAISESWGVDYGYTF
TRBV7-9,TRBJ1-4,NA,CASSARQNEKLFF
TRBV5-4,TRBJ2-5,NA,CASSSYATSGRETQYF
TRBV10-3,TRBJ1-2,NA,CAISESGTGGDDGYTF
TRBV4-2,TRBJ1-1,NA,CASSQDDGRGRNVWRYTEAFF
TRBV19,TRBJ2-5,NA,CASSIDGRGTALYF
TRBV23-1,TRBJ2-2,once,CASSQPTETGNTGELFF
TRBV10-3,TRBJ2-7,NA,CAISASLSYEQYF
TRBV7-6,TRBJ2-5,NA,CASSSQGRFSETQYF
TRBV10-3,TRBJ2-1,NA,CAISESPASERERYEQFF
TRBV15,TRBJ2-2,once,CATSRDRLAENTGELFF
TRBV7-8,TRBJ1-2,NA,CASSLEGAGGYTF
TRBV28,TRBJ2-7,NA,CASSLVVAGGNEQYF
TRBV7-9,TRBJ1-2,few,CASSPLDGPNYGYTF
TRBV20-1,TRBJ1-1,NA,CSARLDSEAFF
TRBV28,TRBJ2-5,NA,CASSLGQGETQYF
TRBV28,TRBJ1-2,NA,CASSSPWTVYGYTF